The 25 T cell receptor beta chains below all came from one sample that was sequenced in a study of Graves' ophthalmopathy and Graves' hyperthyroidism. Using RNA transcripts, the TCR beta CDR3 regions were amplified. HTBI-primed RT-PCR formed the first round, and a multiplex PCR formed the second. Using its own MiXCR run on the multiplex PCR reads, TCRdb lists one record per CDR3 protein. The sample carries 40,000 to 45,000 distinct CDR3 sequences, 52% recorded once. Material: peripheral blood. These receptors came from an adult man with Graves' ophthalmopathy.

Concerning this clonotype: A read error is likely, as this CDR3 ends without the conserved phenylalanine or tryptophan. The chain couples TRBV20-1 to TRBJ2-3; D not certain. Between the trimmed V and J ends, which lost 5 bases and 0 bases, there was a span of 9 bases. Germline V gene lookup returns CDR1 DFQATT and CDR2 SNEGSKA (reference sequence). CDR3 length: 13 residues. CDR3 bases: TGCAGTGCTTCCTTCGATAGCACAGATACGCAGTATCTT. Amino acid sequence: CSASFDSTDTQYL.

V usage is TRBV7-8 and J usage is TRBJ1-3, with no clear D. The V and J ends lost 4 bases and 2 bases respectively, with 9 bases between them. The CDR3 runs 14 residues. The germline V gene has CDR1 SGHVS and CDR2 FQNEAQ. CDR3 region: CASSSEHPGNTIYF. CDR3 coding DNA: TGTGCCAGCAGCTCGGAACATCCTGGAAACACCATATATTTT. The full variable domain, completed using reference TRBV7-8 and TRBJ1-3, is GAGVSQSPRYKVAKRGQDVALRCDPISGHVSLFWYQQALGQGPEFLTYFQNEAQLDKSGLPSDRFFAERPEGSVSTLKIQRTQQEDSAVYLCASSSEHPGNTIYFGEGSWLTVV.

The genes are TRBV29-1 and TRBJ2-7; possibly TRBD1 for D (6 bases). Trimming took off 4 bases at V and 1 base at J, with 8 bases between the two ends. The CDR3 runs 12 residues. Looked up from germline, CDR1 is SQVTM and CDR2 is ANQGSEA. CDR3 region: CSVAQGSYEQYF. In DNA, the CDR3 is TGCAGCGTTGCACAGGGATCCTACGAGCAGTACTTC.

The chain carries TRBV20-1 and TRBJ2-1; 14 bases map to TRBD2. With V trimmed by 3 bases and J by 9 bases, 4 bases remained unmatched. Per germline, CDR1 DFQATT and CDR2 SNEGSKA (reference sequence). The length of the CDR3 is 14 residues. This CDR3 is CSARGLAGETEQFF. CDR3 nucleotide sequence: TGCAGTGCTAGGGGACTAGCGGGAGAAACTGAGCAGTTCTTC.

This clonotype came up many times. The chain is built from TRBV6-4 and TRBJ2-1, with D perhaps TRBD1 or TRBD2 (6 bases each). The CDR3 totals 16 residues. Germline-derived CDR1 and CDR2 are MRHNA and SNTAGT. V was shortened by 6 bases and J by 0 bases, with 15 bases between the two germline ends. The CDR3 DNA reads TGTGCCAGCAGCCGCGAGGGGGAGGCCTCCTACAATGAGCAGTTCTTC. Protein sequence: CASSREGEASYNEQFF.

The chain is built from TRBV15 and TRBJ1-1; TRBD1 is a possible D gene (5 bases). The CDR3 contains 15 residues. V was clipped by 4 bases and J by 6 bases, with 18 bases between them. Germline loops: CDR1 LNHNV, CDR2 YYDKDF (reference sequence). CDR3 in amino acids: CATSTGLGWGAEAFF. As DNA, the CDR3 is TGTGCCACCAGCACCGGCCTAGGGTGGGGGGCTGAAGCTTTCTTT.

In this sample, this clonotype turned up many times. V and J are TRBV27 and TRBJ2-6; D is unresolved. V shed 7 bases and J shed 1 base, with 14 bases lying between them. This CDR3 has 16 residues. CDR1 is MNHEY and CDR2 is SMNVEV in the germline V gene (reference sequence). CDR3 loop: CASTLLSSSGANVLTF. The CDR3 region has the DNA TGTGCCAGCACCCTCTTGAGTTCGTCTGGGGCCAACGTCCTGACTTTC.

The chain carries TRBV20-1 and TRBJ1-3; D uncertain. CDR3 size: 13 residues. The V gene's germline CDR1 is DFQATT and CDR2 SNEGSKA (reference sequence). Between the trimmed V and J ends, which lost 2 bases and 8 bases, there was a span of 13 bases. CDR3 protein: CSARPANGDTIYF. The CDR3 DNA follows: TGCAGTGCTAGACCCGCCAACGGAGACACCATATATTTT.

This chain uses TRBV7-9 with TRBJ2-2; maybe TRBD2 (6 bases). Germline CDR1 SEHNR, CDR2 FQNEAQ (reference sequence). V was clipped by 5 bases and J by 8 bases, with 15 bases between them. This CDR3 has 14 amino acids. Here the CDR3 reads CASSARLGDGELFF. The CDR3 nucleotides are TGTGCCAGCAGCGCCCGACTAGGAGATGGGGAGCTGTTTTTT. Drawing the rest from reference TRBV7-9 and TRBJ2-2, the complete variable domain is DTGVSQNPRHKITKRGQNVTFRCDPISEHNRLYWYRQTLGQGPEFLTYFQNEAQLEKSRLLSDRFSAERPKGSFSTLEIQRTEQGDSAMYLCASSARLGDGELFFGEGSRLTVL.

The CDR3 reads CASSLSFRGTGNQPQHF. The CDR3 DNA sequence: TGCGCCAGCAGCTTAAGTTTCAGGGGGACAGGCAATCAGCCCCAGCATTTT. The J gene is TRBJ1-5, the V gene TRBV5-1; 7 nucleotides match TRBD1. J lost 2 bases, V lost 2 bases, and 10 bases had no gene match. CDR1 and CDR2 (germline): SGHRS, YFSETQ. The CDR3 is made up of 17 amino acids. The full variable domain, its missing parts supplied by reference TRBV5-1 and TRBJ1-5, is KAGVTQTPRYLIKTRGQQVTLSCSPISGHRSVSWYQQTPGQGLQFLFEYFSETQRNKGNFPGRFSGRQFSNSRSEMNVSTLELGDSALYLCASSLSFRGTGNQPQHFGDGTRLSIL.

This clonotype has a count of ten or more. The chain carries TRBV20-1 and TRBJ2-1, with D perhaps given as TRBD1 or TRBD2 (5 bases each). Germline V lookup: CDR1 DFQATT, CDR2 SNEGSKA (reference sequence). The germline V and J ends were trimmed by 6 bases and 7 bases, with 19 bases remaining between them. This CDR3 is 14 amino acids long. CDR3 coding DNA: TGCAGTGCATCGAGGGCCCAGGGAACAAATGAGCAGTTCTTC. As protein: CSASRAQGTNEQFF.

As regards this clonotype: The CDR3 ends on some other residue instead of the conserved phenylalanine or tryptophan, so this is likely a read error. The chain has TRBV19 and TRBJ1-1; D might be TRBD1 (5 bases). There are 14 residues in the CDR3. V was shortened by 6 bases and J by 5 bases, with 16 bases between the two germline ends. Germline V gene sequence: CDR1 LNHDA, CDR2 SQIVND (reference sequence). CDR3: CASSRQTRKTEAFL. CDR3 bases: TGTGCCAGTAGCAGACAGACAAGGAAAACTGAAGCTTTCCTT.

This clonotype was seen ten or more times. The rearrangement uses TRBV9 and TRBJ1-4; tentatively, D is TRBD1 (6 bases). The CDR3 extends over 14 amino acids. Germline values: CDR1 SGDLS, CDR2 YYNGEE. The V gene lost 2 bases and the J gene lost 5 bases, with 10 bases spanning the gap. The CDR3 reads CASSVTGENEKLFF. CDR3 DNA sequence: TGTGCCAGCAGCGTGACAGGAGAGAATGAAAAACTGTTTTTT.

This clonotype was seen repeatedly, ten times or more. This CDR3 is CAISDLREVRYEQYF. DNA of the CDR3: TGTGCCATCAGTGATCTTCGGGAGGTTCGGTACGAGCAGTACTTC. The chain joins TRBV10-3 to TRBJ2-7; 7 bases line up with TRBD2. CDR1 ENHRY and CDR2 SYGVKD come from the germline V gene. CDR3 size: 15 residues. V trimming: 3 bases; J trimming: 4 bases; junction bases outside the gene matches: 9.

The rearrangement joins TRBV28 to TRBJ2-3; D assignment may be TRBD1 or TRBD2 (6 bases each). CDR1 is MDHEN, CDR2 SYDVKM, per germline. Trimming took off 5 bases at V and 5 bases at J, with 20 bases between the two ends. This CDR3 has 16 amino acids. In nucleotides, the CDR3 is TGTGCCAGCAGTCCTCGGGGGCCCTCTGCGTTAGATACGCAGTATTTT. Encoded protein: CASSPRGPSALDTQYF.

V is TRBV2 and J is TRBJ1-1, with 7 nucleotides matching TRBD1. Unmatched junction bases numbered 16, after V lost 6 bases and J lost 0 bases. This CDR3 region has 18 residues. Germline loops: CDR1 SNHLY, CDR2 FYNNEI. For the CDR3, the DNA is TGTGCCAGCAGCGAGGCCAGCGGGAGGGGACAGATGAACACTGAAGCTTTCTTT. Translating it yields CASSEASGRGQMNTEAFF. Together with reference TRBV2 and TRBJ1-1, the CDR3 gives the full variable domain: EPEVTQTPSHQVTQMGQEVILRCVPISNHLYFYWYRQILGQKVEFLVSFYNNEISEKSEIFDDQFSVERPDGSNFTLKIRSTKLEDSAMYFCASSEASGRGQMNTEAFFGQGTRLTVV.

The rearrangement joins TRBV6-5 to TRBJ2-6, with 8 bases that match TRBD2. Germline lookup yields CDR1 MNHEY and CDR2 SVGAGI. CDR3 size: 17 residues. The J segment lost 2 bases and the V segment lost 5 bases, leaving 8 bases of the junction unmatched. The CDR3 DNA reads as TGTGCCAGCAGTGCTGAGCGGGGGCTAACTGGGGCCAACGTCCTGACTTTC. Protein sequence: CASSAERGLTGANVLTF.

This clonotype was detected ten times or more. The rearrangement joins TRBV6-2 or TRBV6-3 to TRBJ1-5; TRBD1 might be the D (6 bases). The V gene's germline CDR1 is MNHEY and CDR2 SVGEGT. This CDR3 spans 17 amino acids. Deletions cut 0 bases from V and 2 bases from J, with 14 bases between. In nucleotides, the CDR3 is TGTGCCAGCAGTTACTCACCAGGGGCAGGGGGCAATCAGCCCCAGCATTTT. Residues: CASSYSPGAGGNQPQHF.

This clonotype was counted many times. The genes are TRBV6-1 and TRBJ1-5, with D perhaps matching TRBD1 (6 bases). CDR1 is MNHNS, CDR2 SASEGT, per germline. This CDR3 contains 13 residues. V lost 6 bases to trimming and J lost 7 bases, with 13 bases between them. The CDR3 DNA sequence: TGTGCCAGCAGACACAGGGAGGCACAGCCCCAGCATTTT. Encoded protein: CASRHREAQPQHF.

The chain recombines TRBV2 with TRBJ1-5; D uncertain. The V end was cut by 3 bases, the J end by 4 bases, with 13 bases between. Looked up from germline, CDR1 is SNHLY and CDR2 is FYNNEI. This CDR3 comprises 15 residues. The CDR3 sequence: CASSEDGGFNQPQHF. DNA of the CDR3: TGTGCCAGCAGTGAGGACGGCGGATTTAATCAGCCCCAGCATTTT.

With respect to this clonotype: The conserved phenylalanine or tryptophan normally closing the CDR3 is absent here, so this likely arose from a read error. No DNA is shown, since the ends of the CDR3 on it are uncertain; the CDR3 is the one TCRdb lists. This chain joins TRBV5-1 and TRBJ2-2; the D call of TRBD1 is as the table states it, not checked on the DNA. The CDR3 is 18 residues long, ends included. Germline V CDR1 and CDR2: SGHRS, YFSETQ. The CDR3 spells CASSLSFRGTYEHRGAVV.

Note on this clonotype: One end of the junction varies from germline; a read error may be responsible. DNA of the CDR3: TGTGCCGGCAGTCCCGAACAGGGGGCGAAGCAGTACTTT. Encoded protein: CAGSPEQGAKQYF. This chain uses TRBV7-3 with TRBJ2-1; 9 bases agree with TRBD1. In germline, CDR1 is SGHTA, CDR2 FQGTGA. The CDR3 has 13 residues.

In the case of this clonotype: One end of the junction fails to match germline, which may point to a read error. This chain uses TRBV15 with TRBJ2-7; 7 bases are a match to TRBD1. CDR1 LNHNV and CDR2 YYDKDF come from the germline V gene (reference sequence). The CDR3 has 16 residues. CDR3 region: CAASSLSFRGTYEQYF. In nucleotides, the CDR3 is TGTGCCGCCAGCAGCTTAAGTTTCAGGGGGACCTACGAGCAGTACTTC.

There are many counts of this clonotype. This rearrangement joins TRBV27 to TRBJ2-3, with no clear D. V was pared by 3 bases and J by 5 bases, with 3 bases between. Per germline, CDR1 MNHEY and CDR2 SMNVEV (reference sequence). The CDR3 loop spans 11 amino acids. CDR3 in DNA: TGTGCCAGCAGTTTTCAAGATACGCAGTATTTT. This translates into CASSFQDTQYF.

In this sample, this clonotype turned up many times. The chain couples TRBV3-1 to TRBJ2-5; no reliable D call. V lost 8 bases and J lost 6, with 19 bases in between. The CDR3 covers 14 residues. Germline V gene sequence: CDR1 LGHDT, CDR2 YNNKEL (reference sequence). The CDR3 sequence: CASLSQGIIKTQYF. As DNA, the CDR3 is TGTGCCAGCCTCAGTCAAGGTATCATAAAGACCCAGTACTTC.